Listed here is a single TCR beta chain. Antigen specificity is unknown. This CDR3 is 16 amino acids long. V was clipped by 3 bases and J by 0 bases, with 13 bases between them. Looked up from germline, CDR1 is SGHNT and CDR2 is YYREEE (reference sequence). This sample is drawn from a study of cytomegalovirus exposure and HLA in healthy donors. General study results and limits: Listed as cytomegalovirus-associated were 164 TCR beta chains. Rates of TCR association differed by HLA locus in a later analysis, with DRB1 highest and HLA-C lowest. The study carried out a later analysis of TCR beta sequences. It associated around 17,000 of them with specific HLA alleles at a false discovery rate of 0.05. Earlier analysis looked at TCR beta V segments, and most were productive about 90% or about 30% of the time.

Use of 60 Vbeta and 13 Jbeta primers characterized the PCR. Sequencing was performed with immunoSEQ multiplex PCR; in TCRdb, only in-frame clones are kept and a portion is missing. This table has 100,000 to 150,000 clones, about three quarters appearing once. This TCR derives from a woman between 40 and 55 years old in good health and CMV-seronegative. The specimen was PBMCs. This chain uses TRBV5-4 with TRBJ2-4; D is perhaps TRBD1 (7 bases). The CDR3 coding sequence is TGTGCCAGCAGCTCTCAGGGGGGTCTAGCCAAAAACATTCAGTACTTC. Amino acid sequence: CASSSQGGLAKNIQYF.